Presented here are 27 T cell receptor beta chains from one specimen sequenced in a study of cytomegalovirus exposure and HLA in healthy donors. Some clones are missing from TCRdb's copy, which holds only in-frame ones; the method was immunoSEQ multiplex PCR. The table includes roughly 220,000 clones, around nine tenths detected once. Sequenced: PBMCs. These receptors all stem from a woman aged 18-29 years in good health and CMV-seronegative.

The chain carries TRBV30 and TRBJ1-2; D unclear. CDR1 is GTSNPN, CDR2 SVGIG, per germline (reference sequence). The CDR3 is 15 amino acids. Trimming cost V 2 bases and J 8 bases, with 21 bases left between them. CDR3 loop: CAWSTTQAGLGGYTF. The DNA of the CDR3 is TGTGCCTGGAGTACCACCCAGGCGGGCCTCGGCGGCTACACCTTC.

The chain uses TRBV7-2 and TRBJ2-6, with D tentatively TRBD2 (6 bases). V lost 2 bases and J 0 bases, leaving 11 bases between the germline ends. CDR3 size: 17 residues. Germline V gives CDR1 SGHTA, CDR2 FQGNSA. The CDR3 DNA is TGTGCCAGCAGCTTAAATAGCGGCAGCTCTGGGGCCAACGTCCTGACTTTC. Protein sequence: CASSLNSGSSGANVLTF. The variable domain in full, with the rest retrieved from reference TRBV7-2 and TRBJ2-6, is GAGVSQSPSNKVTEKGKDVELRCDPISGHTALYWYRQSLGQGLEFLIYFQGNSAPDKSGLPSDRFSAERTGGSVSTLTIQRTQQEDSAVYLCASSLNSGSSGANVLTFGAGSRLTVL.

The chain employs TRBV5-1 and TRBJ1-1; the match to TRBD1 covers 8 bases. Germline V gene sequence: CDR1 SGHRS, CDR2 YFSETQ. This CDR3 spans 13 amino acids. Trimming took 4 bases from V and 6 from J; bases not matched to a gene: 5. The DNA of the CDR3 is TGCGCCAGCAGCCACGGACAGGGAGCTGAAGCTTTCTTT. Amino acids: CASSHGQGAEAFF.

This chain's CDR3 is CASTHPSRNTIYF. DNA of the CDR3: TGTGCCAGCACCCATCCGAGCAGAAACACCATATATTTT. V is TRBV7-2 and J is TRBJ1-3; no definite D call. CDR1 is SGHTA, CDR2 FQGNSA, per germline. This CDR3 is built from 13 residues. Trimming shortened V by 7 bases and J by 5 bases, and 12 bases separated the two germline ends.

The chain uses TRBV27 and TRBJ2-1; 14 nucleotides align to TRBD2. CDR3 size: 16 residues. The ends lost 5 bases at V and 8 bases at J; junction bases unmatched: 8. Per the germline V gene, CDR1 is MNHEY and CDR2 is SMNVEV (reference sequence). In DNA form, the CDR3 reads TGTGCCAGCAGTCGTCGCCTGGGACTAGCGGGAGATGAGCAGTTCTTC. This encodes CASSRRLGLAGDEQFF.

This chain links TRBV5-6 with TRBJ2-4, with 12 positions matching TRBD2. Per germline, CDR1 SGHDT and CDR2 YYEEEE. This CDR3 has 16 residues. The V gene end was trimmed by 3 bases and the J gene end by 4 bases; junction bases not matched to a gene: 5. CDR3 loop: CASSSPGLAGKNIQYF. CDR3 coding DNA: TGTGCCAGCAGCTCCCCAGGACTAGCGGGAAAAAACATTCAGTACTTC.

The chain recombines TRBV5-8 with TRBJ2-1, with 7 bases lining up with TRBD1. CDR1 is SGHTS, CDR2 YDEGEE, per germline. The CDR3 runs 15 residues. V shed 5 bases, J shed 1 base, and the junction held 6 bases outside the gene matches. CDR3 residues: CASSRGQESYNEQFF. Here the CDR3 DNA reads TGTGCCAGCAGTCGAGGACAGGAATCCTACAATGAGCAGTTCTTC.

The chain combines TRBV19 with TRBJ1-1, with 8 bases aligning to TRBD1. CDR3 length: 13 residues. V was clipped by 8 bases and J by 5 bases; unmatched bases: 7. Germline-derived CDR1 and CDR2 are LNHDA and SQIVND (reference sequence). For the CDR3, the DNA is TGTGCCAGTTCGACAGGGGAACTAACTGAAGCTTTCTTT. Its translation is CASSTGELTEAFF.

The rearrangement uses TRBV6-1 and TRBJ1-2; maybe TRBD1 (5 bases). Germline V gene sequence: CDR1 MNHNS, CDR2 SASEGT. CDR3 length: 13 residues. V lost 3 bases, J lost 7 bases, and 12 bases lay in between. CDR3 region: CASSDRVYSGYTF. The CDR3 nucleotides read TGTGCCAGCAGTGACAGGGTTTATAGTGGCTACACCTTC.

This clone was detected only once. The chain joins TRBV9 to TRBJ2-1; 11 positions match TRBD2. Per the germline V gene, CDR1 is SGDLS and CDR2 is YYNGEE. The V segment lost 4 bases and the J segment 1 base; nucleotides outside the gene matches: 4. This CDR3 comprises 16 residues. CDR3 in amino acids: CASSKGTSGSYNEQFF. DNA for the CDR3: TGTGCCAGCAGCAAAGGGACTAGCGGATCCTACAATGAGCAGTTCTTC.

The rearrangement uses TRBV27 and TRBJ1-5; the D gene is possibly TRBD1 (6 bases). Trimming removed 8 bases at V and 7 bases at J, with 24 bases between. CDR1 is MNHEY, CDR2 SMNVEV, per germline (reference sequence). This CDR3 spans 16 amino acids. CDR3 sequence reads: CASFPTGGGAGQPQHF. The CDR3 DNA sequence: TGTGCCAGCTTCCCAACGGGGGGGGGCGCCGGGCAGCCCCAGCATTTT.

This clone is a singleton in its sample. The V and J genes are TRBV27 and TRBJ2-1, with 9 bases that match TRBD1. This CDR3 has 17 amino acids. V shed 2 bases and J 3 bases; nucleotides not matched to a gene: 8. Germline CDR1 and CDR2: MNHEY and SMNVEV (reference sequence). CDR3 nucleotide sequence: TGTGCCAGCAGTTTACGTCGGGGACAGGGTGACTACAATGAGCAGTTCTTC. This encodes CASSLRRGQGDYNEQFF.

The rearrangement links TRBV5-1 to TRBJ2-7; a possible D gene is TRBD1 (6 bases). V lost 2 bases and J 3 bases, leaving 15 bases between the germline ends. The CDR3 runs 15 residues. Germline lookup yields CDR1 SGHRS and CDR2 YFSETQ. CDR3 nucleotides: TGCGCCAGCAGCTTCACCCCAGCCAGGGGCTACGAGCAGTACTTC. Its protein is CASSFTPARGYEQYF.

The chain uses TRBV4-1 and TRBJ2-7, with a weak D call TRBD1 (5 bases). The CDR3 is 13 residues long. Germline CDR1 MGHRA, CDR2 YSYEKL. V dropped 4 bases and J dropped 1 base, with 8 bases sitting between them. The CDR3 DNA reads TGCGCCAGCAGCCCGCGACAGTCCTACGAGCAGTACTTC. Amino acids: CASSPRQSYEQYF.

The J gene is TRBJ2-7, the V gene TRBV28; the match to TRBD1 covers 9 bases. There are 13 residues in the CDR3. CDR1 and CDR2 from the germline V gene are MDHEN and SYDVKM. The CDR3 sequence: CAAKTGGFYEQYF. In DNA form, the CDR3 reads TGTGCGGCCAAAACAGGGGGCTTTTATGAGCAGTACTTC.

This clone was counted a single time. The chain has TRBV6-6 and TRBJ1-2; D uncertain. V dropped 6 bases and J dropped 3 bases, with 5 bases sitting between them. This CDR3 is 11 amino acids long. CDR1 is MNHNY and CDR2 is SVGAGI in the germline V gene (reference sequence). The CDR3 is CASSQYYGYTF. CDR3 DNA: TGTGCCAGCAGCCAATACTATGGCTACACCTTC.

This clone was picked up a small number of times. The rearrangement links TRBV4-2 to TRBJ2-7, with 8 bases aligning to TRBD1. V was pared by 1 base and J by 2 bases, with 4 bases of the junction left unmatched. Per germline, CDR1 LGHNA and CDR2 YNFKEQ. The CDR3 covers 15 residues. CDR3 DNA sequence: TGTGCCAGCAGCCAAGGCGGACAGGGAACCTACGAGCAGTACTTC. It encodes CASSQGGQGTYEQYF.

This clone was observed a few times. The chain is built from TRBV12-5 and TRBJ1-1; 7 positions agree with TRBD1. The ends lost 7 bases at V and 7 bases at J; junction bases unmatched: 9. This CDR3 is built from 13 residues. Looked up from germline, CDR1 is LGHNT and CDR2 is FRNRAP. CDR3 in amino acids: CASANDRDSEAFF. The CDR3 DNA sequence: TGTGCTAGTGCCAATGATAGGGACAGTGAAGCTTTCTTT.

V and J are TRBV9 and TRBJ2-2; no firm D call. V gave up 4 bases and J gave up 7 bases, with 8 bases separating them. Germline-derived CDR1 and CDR2 are SGDLS and YYNGEE. The CDR3 runs 12 residues. In DNA form, the CDR3 reads TGTGCCAGCAGCATACGAGTCGGGGAGCTGTTTTTT. Its protein is CASSIRVGELFF.

The gene calls are TRBV10-3 and TRBJ1-1, with D possibly being TRBD1 (6 bases). CDR1 is ENHRY and CDR2 is SYGVKD in the germline V gene. Trimming left V 2 bases short and J 13 bases short, with 14 bases between. The CDR3 has 12 residues. The CDR3 spells CAISEAQGPGFF. For the CDR3, the DNA is TGTGCCATCAGTGAGGCACAGGGTCCGGGTTTCTTT.

This chain joins TRBV27 and TRBJ2-7; no clear D gene. Deletions cut 3 bases from V and 6 bases from J, with 12 bases between. Germline CDR1 is MNHEY and CDR2 is SMNVEV (reference sequence). This CDR3 has 13 amino acids. CDR3 region: CASSFIPGAEQYF. Here the CDR3 DNA reads TGTGCCAGCAGTTTCATCCCGGGTGCCGAGCAGTACTTC.

The chain joins TRBV19 to TRBJ1-4; 9 nucleotides align to TRBD1. Germline trimming cut 7 bases from V and 6 bases from J; bases unmatched to any gene: 18. The CDR3 covers 18 residues. Germline-derived CDR1 and CDR2 are LNHDA and SQIVND (reference sequence). CDR3 bases: TGTGCCAGTACCCTTGCGGCCGGGACAGGGTACGTTTATGAAAAACTGTTTTTT. This sequence encodes CASTLAAGTGYVYEKLFF.

The J gene is TRBJ2-3, the V gene TRBV6-5; 10 nucleotides match TRBD2. The CDR3 totals 14 residues. V was clipped by 6 bases and J by 5 bases; unmatched bases: 5. Germline CDR1 is MNHEY and CDR2 is SVGAGI. CDR3 region: CASRNLAGEDTQYF. DNA of the CDR3: TGTGCCAGCAGGAACCTAGCGGGAGAAGATACGCAGTATTTT.

The V and J genes are TRBV30 and TRBJ2-1, with a possible D match to TRBD2 (6 bases). The CDR3 contains 14 residues. CDR1 is GTSNPN and CDR2 is SVGIG in the germline V gene (reference sequence). The CDR3 DNA follows: TGTGCTTCGGATGTGGGGGGTCACTACAATGAGCAGTTCTTC. Its translation is CASDVGGHYNEQFF.

The chain links TRBV6-1 to TRBJ2-7; D is possibly TRBD2 (6 bases). The CDR3 length is 15 residues. Germline lookup yields CDR1 MNHNS and CDR2 SASEGT. The V end was cut by 1 base, the J end by 5 bases, with 15 bases between. The CDR3 loop reads CASSEGRGEIHEQYF. The CDR3 bases are TGTGCCAGCAGTGAAGGTCGCGGGGAAATCCACGAGCAGTACTTC.

This sequence joins TRBV6-1 and TRBJ2-1; 7 nucleotides line up with TRBD1. The CDR3 runs to 13 residues. Trimming removed 5 bases from V and 9 bases from J; junction bases left unmatched: 7. Germline CDR1 is MNHNS and CDR2 is SASEGT. The chain's CDR3 is CASSSTGDSEQFF. CDR3 nucleotide sequence: TGTGCCAGCAGTTCTACAGGGGATAGTGAGCAGTTCTTC.

This chain joins TRBV28 and TRBJ1-4; D is undetermined. Trimming left V 1 base short and J 7 bases short, with 13 bases between. The CDR3 is made up of 15 amino acids. Germline V gene sequence: CDR1 MDHEN, CDR2 SYDVKM. CDR3 nucleotide sequence: TGTGCCAGCAGTTTATCGTGGGAGGGTGGTGAAAAACTGTTTTTT. Protein: CASSLSWEGGEKLFF.